This T cell receptor (beta chain) was recorded in a study of blood T cell repertoires in COVID-19. Overall study: Acute and convalescent COVID-19 samples came from the United States, Italy and Spain. Sample material is recorded as cDNA or gDNA derived from T cells, B-cell-depleted T cells, or PBMCs.

Authors' analysis steps: Amplifying reference gene primers gave estimates of nucleated cell counts. Produced via immunoSEQ multiplex PCR; TCRdb's table is partial and in-frame only. From that table come the V and J calls and clone size; the DNA was used to work out D and trimming. The table has about 120,000 clones, 70% to 85% seen once. Trimming removed 3 bases from V and 2 bases from J, with 8 bases in between. CDR1 is MNHNY, CDR2 SVGAGI, per germline (reference sequence). This CDR3 is built from 13 residues. The source of this sequence is a man in his sixties or seventies with active or convalescent COVID-19. The V call is TRBV6-6, the J call TRBJ2-7, with D tentatively TRBD1 (6 bases). Input material: peripheral blood. CDR3 protein: CASSYKGAYEQYF. CDR3 coding DNA: TGTGCCAGCAGTTATAAGGGGGCCTACGAGCAGTACTTC.